What follows is one TCR beta chain and its context. Its antigen is undetermined. Molecular barcoding with unique molecular identifiers was used for the TCRbeta library. TCRdb recomputed calls from the PCR reads with MiXCR, one row per CDR3 protein. In the table there are about 980,000 distinct CDR3 sequences, under 30% of which are singletons. This entry is derived from a study of T-cell reconstitution after alpha-beta-depleted transplantation in children. Germline assignment: CDR1 ENHRY and CDR2 SYGVKD. V was clipped by 0 bases and J by 5 bases, with 16 bases between them. The length of the CDR3 is 17 residues. Study observations and caveats: Newly produced T cells mostly accounted for T-cell counts and diversity one year post-transplant. Where alpha-beta T cells came from about two months after transplant was reportedly several hundred expanded graft clones. Certain patients had high TCRbeta diversity at day 60, and it came from recipient T cells and thymic progenitors that survived.

The sequence derives from a boy younger than two who had a stem cell transplant for SCID, so the T cells may come from the graft donor. The chain has TRBV10-3 and TRBJ2-2; no reliable D call. Specimen: PBMCs, mostly from graft donor cells, collected 360 days after TCRalphabeta/CD19-depleted stem cell transplant. CDR3 in amino acids: CAISESSGRRPTGELFF. As DNA, the CDR3 is TGTGCCATCAGTGAGTCTTCCGGTAGACGGCCGACCGGGGAGCTGTTTTTT.